The T cell receptor beta chain under discussion was sequenced for a study of cytomegalovirus exposure and HLA in healthy donors. Overall study findings and caveats: TCR sequences were mostly rare, though some public TCRs occurred in many donors.

Assay used: immunoSEQ multiplex PCR; TCRdb lists only in-frame clones, some missing. The table shows hundreds of thousands of clones, with around 86% occurring only once. Trimming removed 0 bases from V and 5 bases from J, with 16 bases in between. CDR1 SGHDN and CDR2 FVKESK come from the germline V gene. CDR3 length: 16 residues. Points on this clone: Its antigen is not known.

The V and J genes are TRBV14 and TRBJ1-1; unclear D gene. This receptor was identified in a woman between 18 and 29 years old in good health and CMV-seropositive. Specimen: PBMCs. The CDR3 spells CASSQDGGLRATEAFF. The CDR3 region has the DNA TGTGCCAGCAGCCAAGATGGAGGACTGCGGGCAACTGAAGCTTTCTTT. The whole variable domain, filled in from reference TRBV14 and TRBJ1-1, reads EAGVTQFPSHSVIEKGQTVTLRCDPISGHDNLYWYRRVMGKEIKFLLHFVKESKQDESGMPNNRFLAERTGGTYSTLKVQPAELEDSGVYFCASSQDGGLRATEAFFGQGTRLTVV.